This T cell receptor beta chain was captured by sequencing in a study of T cell repertoires in cytomegalovirus infection. TCRdb itself ran the reads through MiXCR, one entry per CDR3 protein. The sample consists of a few hundred thousand distinct CDR3 sequences, approximately 13% of them appearing once. Looked up from germline, CDR1 is SGHTA and CDR2 is FQGTGA. The CDR3 totals 13 residues, both ends included. This clonotype has more than one count but fewer than ten. It is unclear where the CDR3 begins or ends on the DNA, so no DNA is shown, and the CDR3 is as TCRdb lists it. This chain links TRBV7-3 with TRBJ1-2; TRBD1, the D gene given by the table, was not confirmed from the DNA. The sequenced sample was PBMCs. The clonotype comes from a human donor in good health (CMV status not recorded). Some clones in this sample may be carry-over from other donors' samples. The CDR3 loop reads CASSPSVAQGAIF.